A selection of T cell receptor beta chains follows, all from one sample in a study of cytomegalovirus exposure and HLA in healthy donors. Some clones are missing from TCRdb's copy, which holds only in-frame ones; the method was immunoSEQ multiplex PCR. This sample has some 130,000 clones, with around 63% found just once. Sequences were obtained from PBMCs. Receptor source: a human donor in good health. Both conserved end residues are part of each CDR3. Each record gives: clone size, D gene, J gene, V gene, CDR3 DNA, CDR3 protein. The D gene is left open where the match is weak. Not all rows give a size; the values are once, few, many and, for expanded clones, a class.

-	-	TRBJ2-2	TRBV5-5	TGTGCCAGCAGCTTGTTAGCTTCGAACACCGGGGAGCTGTTTTTT	CASSLLASNTGELFF
once	TRBD1	TRBJ2-7	TRBV7-8	TGTGCCAGCAGCTTAAGGGACAGTAGTGCCTACGAGCAGTACTTC	CASSLRDSSAYEQYF
few	TRBD1	TRBJ1-5	TRBV6-6	TGTGCCAGCATCCACGGGGGGGACAGACATCAGCCCCAGCATTTT	CASIHGGDRHQPQHF
few	-	TRBJ2-3	TRBV5-1	TGCGCCAGCAGCCCCTCTACAGATACGCAGTATTTT	CASSPSTDTQYF
-	-	TRBJ2-7	TRBV6-5	TGTGCCAGCAGCCCTCGGGGGTACTCCTACGAGCAGTACTTC	CASSPRGYSYEQYF
-	TRBD2	TRBJ2-1	TRBV2	TGTGCCAGCAGTGATCGGCAGAAGCGGGAGGCTCCCAATGAGCAGTTCTTC	CASSDRQKREAPNEQFF
-	-	TRBJ2-7	TRBV27	TGTGCCAGCAGTTCTTCCTACGAGCAGTACTTC	CASSSSYEQYF
few	TRBD1	TRBJ2-7	TRBV2	TGTGCCAGCAGTGTAGGGGGCTACGACGAGCAGTACTTC	CASSVGGYDEQYF
few	-	TRBJ2-7	TRBV28	TGTGCCAGCAGTGGGTTACAGAATTTTACCTACGAGCAGTACTTC	CASSGLQNFTYEQYF
-	TRBD2	TRBJ2-3	TRBV11-2	TGTGCCAGCAGCTCCAGAGGACTAGCAGGAGATACGCAGTATTTT	CASSSRGLAGDTQYF
-	TRBD1	TRBJ2-5	TRBV19	TGTGCCAGTAGCGACAGGGCTGGGGCCCAGTACTTC	CASSDRAGAQYF
-	TRBD1	TRBJ1-4	TRBV29-1	TGCAGCGTCCGACAGGGCTCTAATGAAAAACTGTTTTTT	CSVRQGSNEKLFF
-	-	TRBJ2-6	TRBV29-1	TGCAGCGTAGGGCGGGTGGGAAGCTCTGGGGCCAACGTCCTGACTTTC	CSVGRVGSSGANVLTF
-	TRBD1	TRBJ2-3	TRBV6-5	TGTGCCACCTCCCTATCCGGGACAGGGGCAGATACGCAGTATTTT	CATSLSGTGADTQYF
few	-	TRBJ1-3	TRBV9	TGTGCCAGCAGCGAACAGACCCACTCTGGAAACACCATATATTTT	CASSEQTHSGNTIYF
-	-	TRBJ2-5	TRBV11-3	TGTGCCAGCAGTAAGGGGCAAGAGACCCAGTACTTC	CASSKGQETQYF
-	TRBD1	TRBJ2-5	TRBV18	TGTGCCAGCTCAGGGGGGACAGGGATCCCTGATTACTTC	CASSGGTGIPDYF
-	TRBD2	TRBJ2-5	TRBV4-1	TGCGCCAGCAGCCCGGGGACTAGCGGATGGGAGACCCAGTACTTC	CASSPGTSGWETQYF